These 4 T cell receptor beta chains originate from one sample sequenced in a study of T cell changes during pregnancy in multiple sclerosis. The repertoire was sequenced with immunoSEQ multiplex PCR; TCRdb's copy has only in-frame clones and lacks some. The sample includes about 50,000 clones, 90% to 95% of them seen just once. This specimen consisted of CD8+ T cells from peripheral blood mononuclear cells, obtained in the first trimester of pregnancy. These receptors all come from a female donor with multiple sclerosis, enrolled in a pregnancy study.

The rearrangement links TRBV5-1 to TRBJ1-1, with D perhaps TRBD1 (6 bases). The V end lost 4 bases, the J end lost 13 bases, and 20 bases lay between the germline ends. CDR1 is SGHRS and CDR2 is YFSETQ in the germline V gene. CDR3 size: 13 residues. CDR3 loop: CASSAEWGQEGFF. The CDR3 DNA reads TGCGCCAGCAGCGCGGAATGGGGACAAGAGGGTTTCTTT.

This chain uses TRBV7-9 with TRBJ1-1; 8 bases are shared with TRBD1. Germline values: CDR1 SEHNR, CDR2 FQNEAQ (reference sequence). This CDR3 comprises 15 residues. V dropped 6 bases and J dropped 3; count of bases not matched to a gene: 9. The CDR3 nucleotides are TGTGCCAGCAGTATAGGTACAGGGGGGGACACTGAAGCTTTCTTT. Its protein is CASSIGTGGDTEAFF.

The CDR3 spells CSVDELAAVWTQYF. Here the CDR3 DNA reads TGCAGCGTTGACGAACTAGCGGCCGTGTGGACGCAGTATTTT. This rearrangement joins TRBV29-1 to TRBJ2-3; 8 positions match TRBD2. Looked up from germline, CDR1 is SQVTM and CDR2 is ANQGSEA. The CDR3 totals 14 residues. V shed 3 bases, J shed 9 bases, and the junction held 11 bases outside the gene matches.

In regard to this clone: A read error may produce the germline difference seen at one junction end. The chain couples TRBV2 to TRBJ1-2; TRBD1 aligns across 7 bases. CDR3 size: 13 residues. Germline V gene data show CDR1 as SNHLY and CDR2 as FYNNEI. CDR3 DNA sequence: TGTGCCAGCAGGGAAGGGACAGCCTATGGCTACACCTTC. Amino acid sequence: CASREGTAYGYTF.